A single sample is the source of the 8 T cell receptor beta chains below, sequenced in a study of blood T cell repertoires in COVID-19. Sequenced by immunoSEQ multiplex PCR; TCRdb stores in-frame clones only, minus some. This sample has just over 80,000 clones, with roughly four fifths found just once. Sequenced input: peripheral blood. These TCRs come from a woman older than 75 with active or convalescent COVID-19.

The V and J genes are TRBV4-1 and TRBJ1-2; no definite D call. Germline V gene sequence: CDR1 MGHRA, CDR2 YSYEKL. The CDR3 has 11 residues. Trimming removed 6 bases at V and 4 bases at J, with 6 bases between. CDR3 DNA: TGCGCCAGCAGACACAGCTATGGCTACACCTTC. It codes for CASRHSYGYTF.

This clone turned up a few times. The chain couples TRBV5-6 to TRBJ1-2; D gene ambiguous. CDR3 length: 13 amino acids. V was pared by 1 base and J by 2 bases, with 6 bases between. In germline, CDR1 is SGHDT, CDR2 YYEEEE. As DNA, the CDR3 is TGTGCCAGCAGCTTGCGGAGGAACTATGGCTACACCTTC. It is translated as CASSLRRNYGYTF.

The chain combines TRBV7-9 with TRBJ2-7, with 9 positions matching TRBD1. CDR3 length: 16 amino acids. V dropped 5 bases and J dropped 5; count of bases not matched to a gene: 13. The germline gives CDR1 SEHNR, CDR2 FQNEAQ (reference sequence). The DNA of the CDR3 is TGTGCCAGCAGCCCGAAGTCCGGGACAGGGTTAGACGAGCAGTACTTC. Translated: CASSPKSGTGLDEQYF.

The gene calls are TRBV7-2 and TRBJ2-3; a possible D gene is TRBD2 (7 bases). Between the trimmed V and J ends, which lost 2 bases and 2 bases, there was a span of 14 bases. This CDR3 spans 16 amino acids. The germline gives CDR1 SGHTA, CDR2 FQGNSA. CDR3 protein: CASSLRPGGPTDTQYF. In DNA, the CDR3 is TGTGCCAGCAGCTTACGGCCGGGGGGCCCCACAGATACGCAGTATTTT.

This clone was recorded many times. Other DNA variants within this sample encode the same CDR3. The gene calls are TRBV30 and TRBJ1-6; D perhaps matches TRBD1 (6 bases). V lost 4 bases, J lost 5 bases, and 12 bases lay in between. CDR1 and CDR2 from the germline V gene are GTSNPN and SVGIG (reference sequence). The CDR3 extends over 14 amino acids. CDR3 in DNA: TGTGCCTGGATCGGACAGTCGAATAATTCACCCCTCCACTTT. This sequence encodes CAWIGQSNNSPLHF.

CDR3 protein: CASSLAQGSYGYTF. As DNA, the CDR3 is TGCGCCAGCAGCTTGGCACAGGGCAGCTATGGCTACACCTTC. V usage is TRBV5-1 and J usage is TRBJ1-2; possible D gene TRBD1, 6 bases. The CDR3 covers 14 residues. The germline CDR1 and CDR2 sequences are SGHRS and YFSETQ. Trimming cost V 0 bases and J 4 bases, with 10 bases left between them.

The sample holds one count of this clone. The J gene is TRBJ2-5, the V gene TRBV5-1; 8 bases line up with TRBD1. The germline CDR1 and CDR2 sequences are SGHRS and YFSETQ. The J segment lost 5 bases and the V segment lost 5 bases, leaving 8 bases of the junction unmatched. The CDR3 has 14 amino acids. CDR3 region: CASSGGQARETQYF. CDR3 sequence (DNA): TGCGCCAGCAGTGGGGGACAGGCTAGGGAGACCCAGTACTTC.

The V gene is TRBV4-3, the J gene TRBJ1-2; D uncertain. The CDR3 extends over 14 amino acids. Germline CDR1 is LGHNA and CDR2 is YSLEER. V was trimmed by 4 bases and J by 3 bases, leaving 12 bases between them. In DNA form, the CDR3 reads TGCGCCAGCAGCCGCTCGTCTAAAGACTATGGCTACACCTTC. Protein product: CASSRSSKDYGYTF.